A single sample gave rise to the 20 T cell receptor beta chains below, sequenced in a study of beta chain features in type 1 diabetes. These receptors lack a known antigen. Study-level points and caveats: Shortening of TCRB CDR3s, moderate but significant, appeared in all four CD4+ subsets of Type 1 diabetes patients.

The sequenced template was cDNA made from the entire isolated RNA. Sequencing was performed with immunoSEQ multiplex PCR; in TCRdb, only in-frame clones are kept and a portion is missing. The data contain hundreds of thousands of clones, approximately 11% of them singletons. Sequenced input: naive CD4+ T cells from blood. The origin of the receptors is a man younger than 40 with type 1 diabetes.

This clone was observed a handful of times. This sequence joins TRBV30 and TRBJ1-2; D unresolved. Trimming cost V 7 bases and J 4 bases, with 10 bases left between them. Germline CDR1 GTSNPN, CDR2 SVGIG (reference sequence). The length of the CDR3 is 11 residues. CDR3 region: CASRVSYGYTF. CDR3 in DNA: TGTGCCTCGCGGGTTAGCTATGGCTACACCTTC.

This clone has only a few counts. The rearrangement joins TRBV29-1 to TRBJ1-1, with D maybe TRBD1 (6 bases). There are 14 residues in the CDR3. Germline V gene lookup returns CDR1 SQVTM and CDR2 ANQGSEA. V lost 4 bases to trimming and J lost 1 base, with 13 bases between them. The CDR3 nucleotides are TGCAGCGTTGGTCACAGGGCGGCGAACACTGAAGCTTTCTTT. It encodes CSVGHRAANTEAFF.

V gene TRBV7-3 combines with J gene TRBJ1-6; perhaps TRBD1 as D (5 bases). Trimming took 5 bases from V and 8 from J, leaving 10 bases between them. Germline V gene lookup returns CDR1 SGHTA and CDR2 FQGTGA. There are 13 residues in the CDR3. The CDR3 DNA sequence: TGTGCCAGCAGCCCCAGACAGTATTCACCCCTCCACTTT. It translates to CASSPRQYSPLHF.

The CDR3: CASSTGENTGELFF. The CDR3 DNA reads as TGTGCCAGCAGTACAGGGGAGAACACCGGGGAGCTGTTTTTT. The chain combines TRBV7-3 with TRBJ2-2, with 7 bases identical to TRBD1. CDR1 and CDR2 from the germline V gene are SGHTA and FQGTGA. With V trimmed by 6 bases and J by 1 base, 2 bases remained unmatched. The CDR3 is made up of 14 amino acids.

This clone appeared a few times. V gene TRBV2 combines with J gene TRBJ2-3, with TRBD2 matching over 15 bases. The CDR3 has 18 residues. J lost 1 base, V lost 7 bases, and 9 bases had no gene match. Germline V lookup: CDR1 SNHLY, CDR2 FYNNEI. The CDR3: CASNPGLAGGLGTDTQYF. The CDR3 DNA reads TGTGCCAGCAACCCAGGACTAGCGGGGGGGCTGGGCACAGATACGCAGTATTTT.

This clone appeared a few times. The V gene is TRBV28, the J gene TRBJ1-1; D is possibly TRBD1 (5 bases). V lost 1 base and J lost 5, with 8 bases in between. The CDR3 totals 13 residues. The V gene's germline CDR1 is MDHEN and CDR2 SYDVKM. The CDR3 coding sequence is TGTGCCAGCAGTTTATCCGGGGGAACTGAAGCTTTCTTT. Protein product: CASSLSGGTEAFF.

This clone was seen only a few times. The V call is TRBV18, the J call TRBJ1-2; D might be TRBD1 (5 bases). In germline, CDR1 is KGHSH, CDR2 LQKENI. Deletions cut 1 base from V and 6 bases from J, with 12 bases between. The CDR3 totals 14 residues. CDR3 amino acids: CASSPQGDPHGYTF. As DNA, the CDR3 is TGTGCCAGCTCACCACAAGGGGATCCCCATGGCTACACCTTC.

Here the CDR3 DNA reads TGTGCCACTTGGCGGGGAAGCCGCTACGAGCAGTACTTC. Residues: CATWRGSRYEQYF. V usage is TRBV6-6 and J usage is TRBJ2-7; D perhaps matches TRBD2 (6 bases). The V end was cut by 10 bases, the J end by 3 bases, with 16 bases between. The CDR3 runs to 13 residues. The germline V gene encodes CDR1 MNHNY and CDR2 SVGAGI (reference sequence).

This clone appeared a few times. The genes are TRBV7-2 and TRBJ2-1, with TRBD1 matching 8 bases. V shed 8 bases and J 5 bases; nucleotides not matched to a gene: 11. The CDR3 totals 15 residues. Per the germline V gene, CDR1 is SGHTA and CDR2 is FQGNSA. CDR3 amino acids: CASRPFQGADNEQFF. The CDR3 nucleotides read TGTGCCAGCCGCCCATTCCAGGGGGCCGACAATGAGCAGTTCTTC.

This clone was seen more than once but under ten times. V and J are TRBV2 and TRBJ2-1, with TRBD2 as a possible D gene (6 bases). The V gene's germline CDR1 is SNHLY and CDR2 FYNNEI. Trimming took 7 bases from V and 3 from J, leaving 19 bases between them. The CDR3 has 16 amino acids. The CDR3 region is CASTSRRDSDYNEQFF. Here the CDR3 DNA reads TGTGCCAGCACTTCCCGTCGGGACTCGGACTACAATGAGCAGTTCTTC.

V and J are TRBV19 and TRBJ1-5; a weak D match, TRBD1 (5 bases). The CDR3 covers 13 residues. V was trimmed by 7 bases and J by 4 bases, leaving 11 bases between them. Per germline, CDR1 LNHDA and CDR2 SQIVND (reference sequence). The CDR3 DNA sequence: TGTGCCAGTACCCCCCGGGGGAATCAGCCCCAGCATTTT. Its protein is CASTPRGNQPQHF.

The chain links TRBV18 to TRBJ2-5; TRBD1 matches at 9 bases. The CDR3 length is 13 residues. Germline V gene lookup returns CDR1 KGHSH and CDR2 LQKENI. J lost 4 bases, V lost 5 bases, and 2 bases had no gene match. The CDR3 region has the DNA TGTGCCAGCTCATCGACAGGGGGAGAGACCCAGTACTTC. This sequence encodes CASSSTGGETQYF.

The chain joins TRBV2 to TRBJ1-5, with TRBD1 identical over 10 bases. The junction had 14 bases not matched to a gene; V was cut back by 2 bases and J by 7 bases. The germline V gene encodes CDR1 SNHLY and CDR2 FYNNEI. This CDR3 is 18 amino acids long. The CDR3 DNA is TGTGCCAGCAGTGAACTAACCCCGGGACAGGGGATAATGCAGCCCCAGCATTTT. It encodes CASSELTPGQGIMQPQHF.

This clone was seen more than once but under ten times. V gene TRBV9 combines with J gene TRBJ1-6; the match to TRBD1 covers 8 bases. From germline, CDR1 is SGDLS and CDR2 YYNGEE. V lost 2 bases, J lost 0 bases, and 7 bases stayed unmatched. There are 18 residues in the CDR3. The CDR3 bases are TGTGCCAGCAGCGTCGGGCAGGGGGCAACCTCCTATAATTCACCCCTCCACTTT. Its protein product is CASSVGQGATSYNSPLHF.

This clone showed up just a few times. The chain uses TRBV11-2 and TRBJ2-3; D call uncertain. Germline CDR1 is SGHAT and CDR2 is FQNNGV. V lost 6 bases to trimming and J lost 2 bases, with 12 bases between them. This CDR3 is built from 14 residues. In DNA, the CDR3 is TGTGCCAGCAGGGCAGGTTCATACACAGATACGCAGTATTTT. Translation gives CASRAGSYTDTQYF.

This chain joins TRBV28 and TRBJ2-2; 10 nucleotides agree with TRBD1. The length of the CDR3 is 15 residues. Germline V gene data show CDR1 as MDHEN and CDR2 as SYDVKM. With 7 bases clipped from V and 5 bases from J, the junction kept 7 bases outside the gene matches. The CDR3, as DNA: TGTGCCAGCAAGCCGGGACAGGGGACGACCGGGGAGCTGTTTTTT. Translated: CASKPGQGTTGELFF.

This clone showed up just a few times. The V call is TRBV5-1, the J call TRBJ2-7; D may be TRBD2 (5 bases). In germline, CDR1 is SGHRS, CDR2 YFSETQ. V lost 0 bases, J lost 5 bases, and 6 bases lay in between. The CDR3 length is 12 residues. Here the CDR3 reads CASSLAGDEQYF. The CDR3 DNA is TGCGCCAGCAGCTTGGCCGGGGACGAGCAGTACTTC.

V usage is TRBV5-6 and J usage is TRBJ1-2, with D possibly TRBD1 on 5 matching bases. Germline V lookup: CDR1 SGHDT, CDR2 YYEEEE. Trimming stripped 2 bases from V and 8 bases from J, with 25 bases between. This CDR3 has 17 amino acids. CDR3 sequence (DNA): TGTGCCAGCAGCTTTGGGGCCTTCTCCGGCGCTCCGGGCGGCTACACCTTC. The encoded protein is CASSFGAFSGAPGGYTF.

The CDR3 bases are TGCGCCAGCAGCCAAGATATGGCAGGGGGTTCACCCCTCCACTTT. This sequence encodes CASSQDMAGGSPLHF. The rearrangement links TRBV4-3 to TRBJ1-6; 7 bases fit TRBD1. V lost 0 bases to trimming and J lost 9 bases; unmatched junction nucleotides: 5. The germline V gene encodes CDR1 LGHNA and CDR2 YSLEER. This CDR3 spans 15 amino acids.

This clone has just a few counts. The chain combines TRBV5-1 with TRBJ2-3, with 10 bases lining up with TRBD1. This CDR3 has 14 residues. The trim removed 4 bases at V and 1 base at J, leaving 0 bases unmatched. The germline V gene encodes CDR1 SGHRS and CDR2 YFSETQ. CDR3 in DNA: TGCGCCAGCAGCGGGACAGGGGGCACAGATACGCAGTATTTT. Protein product: CASSGTGGTDTQYF.